This T cell receptor (beta chain) was retrieved from a study of blood T cell repertoires in COVID-19. Repertoires were generated with immunoSEQ multiplex PCR, while TCRdb's copy carries only in-frame clones and drops some. The table lists under 25,000 clones, 75% to 85% of them singletons, with 48% in the top ten. The germline V gene has CDR1 LNHDA and CDR2 SQIVND (reference sequence). V dropped 5 bases and J dropped 6 bases, with 5 bases sitting between them. The CDR3 covers 12 residues. The rearrangement uses TRBV19 and TRBJ2-6, with D unclear. Sequences were obtained from peripheral blood. The sequence was collected from a man aged 65 to 85 with acute or convalescent COVID-19. DNA of the CDR3: TGTGCCAGTAGTCAGGCGGCCAACGTCCTGACTTTC. Translated: CASSQAANVLTF.